The 27 T cell receptor beta chains in this list originate from one sample, sequenced in a study of cytomegalovirus exposure and HLA in healthy donors. PCR primers comprised 60 Vbeta and 13 Jbeta primers. Profiled with immunoSEQ multiplex PCR; TCRdb holds only in-frame clones, not every one. The sample shows 200,000 or so clones, about 81% of them seen only once. Input material: PBMCs. The receptor source for this set is a young woman in good health and CMV-seropositive.

This clone appeared once. The chain uses TRBV11-3 and TRBJ2-2; D possibly corresponds to TRBD1 (5 bases). CDR3 length: 14 residues. Germline V gene lookup returns CDR1 SGHNT and CDR2 YENEEA. V was pared by 5 bases and J by 6 bases, with 13 bases between. CDR3: CASSPRSRAGELFF. DNA of the CDR3: TGTGCCAGCAGCCCCCGATCCAGGGCCGGGGAGCTGTTTTTT.

This chain joins TRBV19 and TRBJ2-5, with 7 bases matching TRBD1. The CDR3 runs 14 residues. CDR1 is LNHDA and CDR2 is SQIVND in the germline V gene (reference sequence). V gave up 6 bases and J gave up 4 bases; unmatched junction bases: 8. In DNA, the CDR3 is TGTGCCAGTAGCCAAAGAGACAGGGCAGAGACCCAGTACTTC. Residues: CASSQRDRAETQYF.

The J gene is TRBJ1-6, the V gene TRBV5-1; 9 nucleotides match TRBD1. The length of the CDR3 is 13 residues. The V segment lost 4 bases and the J segment 12 bases; nucleotides outside the gene matches: 5. Germline CDR1 reads SGHRS; CDR2 reads YFSETQ. CDR3 nucleotide sequence: TGCGCCAGCAGCAGGGGACAGGGCCAACCCCTCCACTTT. Amino acids: CASSRGQGQPLHF.

This sequence joins TRBV7-9 and TRBJ2-7; a possible D gene is TRBD2 (6 bases). The CDR3 is 15 amino acids. The germline V and J ends were trimmed by 1 base and 5 bases, with 15 bases remaining between them. Germline-derived CDR1 and CDR2 are SEHNR and FQNEAQ (reference sequence). The CDR3 sequence: CASSLVGRGRHEQYF. Written as DNA, the CDR3 is TGTGCCAGCAGCTTAGTGGGGCGGGGCCGCCACGAGCAGTACTTC.

The chain joins TRBV2 to TRBJ2-5; tentatively, D is TRBD2 (6 bases). The CDR3 is made up of 12 amino acids. Germline CDR1 and CDR2: SNHLY and FYNNEI. Trimming took 7 bases from V and 5 from J, leaving 11 bases between them. CDR3 nucleotides: TGTGCCAGCAAGGAGGAGGGGGAGACCCAGTACTTC. It codes for CASKEEGETQYF.

V gene TRBV11-2 combines with J gene TRBJ2-1; tentative D call: TRBD2 (5 bases). CDR1 is SGHAT and CDR2 is FQNNGV in the germline V gene. The V gene lost 3 bases and the J gene lost 4 bases, with 16 bases spanning the gap. The CDR3 contains 16 residues. The CDR3 loop is CASSLGGSRLYNEQFF. As DNA, the CDR3 is TGTGCCAGCAGCTTGGGCGGGTCGAGACTGTACAATGAGCAGTTCTTC.

The chain has TRBV5-6 and TRBJ1-2; a possible D gene is TRBD1 (6 bases). Germline V gene data show CDR1 as SGHDT and CDR2 as YYEEEE. The V and J ends lost 4 bases and 6 bases respectively, with 19 bases between them. CDR3 length: 15 amino acids. The CDR3 DNA follows: TGTGCCAGCAGCCAACATCCGTGGGGGCTGGATGGCTACACCTTC. Translating it yields CASSQHPWGLDGYTF.

The chain is built from TRBV7-6 and TRBJ2-5; 8 bases are shared with TRBD1. Unmatched junction bases numbered 5, after V lost 4 bases and J lost 7 bases. In germline, CDR1 is SGHVS, CDR2 FNYEAQ. This CDR3 has 13 amino acids. The CDR3 DNA sequence: TGTGCCAGCAGCTCTCTACAGGGGGGGACCCAGTACTTC. Translated, it gives CASSSLQGGTQYF. The full variable domain, its missing parts supplied by reference TRBV7-6 and TRBJ2-5, is GAGVSQSPRYKVTKRGQDVALRCDPISGHVSLYWYRQALGQGPEFLTYFNYEAQQDKSGLPNDRFSAERPEGSISTLTIQRTEQRDSAMYRCASSSLQGGTQYFGPGTRLLVL.

The chain recombines TRBV30 with TRBJ1-1; TRBD1 agrees at 7 bases. Looked up from germline, CDR1 is GTSNPN and CDR2 is SVGIG (reference sequence). The CDR3 spans 13 residues. V was clipped by 5 bases and J by 5 bases; unmatched bases: 8. CDR3 in amino acids: CAWGRQGDTEAFF. The CDR3, as DNA: TGTGCCTGGGGGAGACAGGGAGATACTGAAGCTTTCTTT. Looking up the rest from reference TRBV30 and TRBJ1-1 gives the full variable domain: SQTIHQWPATLVQPVGSPLSLECTVEGTSNPNLYWYRQAAGRGLQLLFYSVGIGQISSEVPQNLSASRPQDRQFILSSKKLLLSDSGFYLCAWGRQGDTEAFFGQGTRLTVV.

J is TRBJ1-5 and V is TRBV7-9; tentative D call: TRBD1 (6 bases). Trimming took 5 bases from V and 1 from J, leaving 12 bases between them. CDR3 size: 15 residues. Germline CDR1 and CDR2: SEHNR and FQNEAQ (reference sequence). CDR3 sequence: CASSRGGGSNQPQHF. For the CDR3, the DNA is TGTGCCAGCAGCCGGGGGGGCGGCAGCAATCAGCCCCAGCATTTT.

The chain is built from TRBV28 and TRBJ2-2, with D perhaps TRBD1 (5 bases). CDR3 length: 14 amino acids. The ends were cut back, 4 bases at V and 5 bases at J, with 11 bases in the middle. Germline V gene lookup returns CDR1 MDHEN and CDR2 SYDVKM. CDR3 nucleotides: TGTGCCAGCAGTTACAGGAGTAAGACCGGGGAGCTGTTTTTT. The encoded protein is CASSYRSKTGELFF.

V and J are TRBV30 and TRBJ1-5; 7 nucleotides line up with TRBD1. This CDR3 has 12 amino acids. Germline CDR1 reads GTSNPN; CDR2 reads SVGIG (reference sequence). The CDR3 region has the DNA TGTGCTTGGGGAGGGGGCAGTCAGCCCCAGCATTTT. It codes for CAWGGGSQPQHF.

The chain uses TRBV9 and TRBJ1-1, with 7 bases lining up with TRBD1. The germline gives CDR1 SGDLS, CDR2 YYNGEE. V lost 3 bases and J lost 1; bases outside the gene matches: 3. The CDR3 covers 14 residues. CDR3: CASSGRQGNTEAFF. CDR3 DNA: TGTGCCAGCAGCGGGCGACAGGGGAACACTGAAGCTTTCTTT.

The V call is TRBV5-4, the J call TRBJ2-3; 7 nucleotides agree with TRBD1. CDR1 and CDR2 (germline): SGHNT, YYREEE (reference sequence). V lost 2 bases to trimming and J lost 7 bases; unmatched junction nucleotides: 13. This CDR3 is 16 amino acids long. The CDR3 DNA reads as TGTGCCAGCAGCTTTGGGACAGCTCCTACCCCTTATACGCAGTATTTT. As protein: CASSFGTAPTPYTQYF.

The V call is TRBV5-1, the J call TRBJ2-5, with a tentative D call TRBD1 (6 bases). The V end lost 7 bases, the J end lost 4 bases, and 17 bases lay between the germline ends. This CDR3 has 14 amino acids. Germline V gives CDR1 SGHRS, CDR2 YFSETQ. For the CDR3, the DNA is TGCGCCAGCTGCCTCTCCCTCAGGGGAGAGACCCAGTACTTC. Translating gives CASCLSLRGETQYF.

The rearrangement joins TRBV10-3 to TRBJ2-1, with D perhaps matching TRBD2 (5 bases). Trimming removed 3 bases from V and 6 bases from J, with 15 bases in between. Germline loops: CDR1 ENHRY, CDR2 SYGVKD. This CDR3 spans 15 amino acids. CDR3 region: CAISDRTEVGNEQFF. The CDR3 nucleotides are TGTGCCATCAGTGACCGGACTGAGGTCGGCAATGAGCAGTTCTTC.

The genes are TRBV5-1 and TRBJ2-5; 7 bases line up with TRBD1. The CDR3 runs 15 residues. The germline CDR1 and CDR2 sequences are SGHRS and YFSETQ. After removal of 3 bases from V and 4 bases from J, the junction contained 9 bases not matched to a gene. CDR3 in DNA: TGCGCCAGCAGCTCCGGGGACAGAGGGGGAGAGACCCAGTACTTC. Translation: CASSSGDRGGETQYF.

The V gene is TRBV14, the J gene TRBJ1-2; D is unclear. CDR3 length: 15 amino acids. Germline values: CDR1 SGHDN, CDR2 FVKESK. The V end lost 0 bases, the J end lost 4 bases, and 12 bases lay between the germline ends. In DNA form, the CDR3 reads TGTGCCAGCAGCCAAGACGGAGCCGGAATCTATGGCTACACCTTC. As protein: CASSQDGAGIYGYTF.

V gene TRBV5-6 combines with J gene TRBJ2-7; 15 bases align to TRBD2. With V trimmed by 4 bases and J by 4 bases, 6 bases remained unmatched. Germline CDR1 and CDR2: SGHDT and YYEEEE. CDR3 length: 16 residues. As DNA, the CDR3 is TGTGCCAGCAGCGGGACCGGGACTAGCGGGGGGTACGAGCAGTACGTC. It specifies CASSGTGTSGGYEQYV.

The chain recombines TRBV9 with TRBJ2-5; D is possibly TRBD2 (5 bases). Trimming took 3 bases from V and 1 from J, leaving 7 bases between them. This CDR3 spans 13 amino acids. Germline V gene data show CDR1 as SGDLS and CDR2 as YYNGEE. DNA of the CDR3: TGTGCCAGCAGCGAGGCGGGCCAAGAGACCCAGTACTTC. Its translation: CASSEAGQETQYF.

The chain is built from TRBV5-4 and TRBJ2-5; a weak D match, TRBD1 (6 bases). CDR3 length equals 15 residues. V gave up 0 bases and J gave up 1 base, with 10 bases separating them. Germline CDR1 reads SGHNT; CDR2 reads YYREEE (reference sequence). The CDR3 protein is CASSLGQVLQETQYF. The CDR3 DNA sequence: TGTGCCAGCAGCTTGGGACAGGTACTCCAAGAGACCCAGTACTTC.

The chain has TRBV28 and TRBJ2-7; 8 bases line up with TRBD2. Germline CDR1 is MDHEN and CDR2 is SYDVKM. Trimming cost V 6 bases and J 2 bases; bases outside gene matches: 12. The length of the CDR3 is 16 residues. The chain's CDR3 is CASSFAPSGLPYEQYF. In nucleotides, the CDR3 is TGTGCCAGCAGCTTCGCGCCTAGCGGGCTCCCCTACGAGCAGTACTTC.

The chain joins TRBV10-3 to TRBJ1-2, with 8 bases fitting TRBD1. CDR1 ENHRY and CDR2 SYGVKD come from the germline V gene. The CDR3 loop spans 13 amino acids. The J segment lost 6 bases and the V segment lost 5 bases, leaving 5 bases of the junction unmatched. This CDR3 is CAISPTGEDGYTF. The DNA of the CDR3 is TGTGCCATCAGTCCGACAGGGGAGGATGGCTACACCTTC.

V gene TRBV10-3 combines with J gene TRBJ1-2, with 8 bases identical to TRBD1. This CDR3 spans 13 amino acids. The V gene end was trimmed by 7 bases and the J gene end by 7 bases; junction bases not matched to a gene: 8. Germline V CDR1 and CDR2: ENHRY, SYGVKD. CDR3 nucleotide sequence: TGTGCCATCACTCGAACAGGGGGGGGTGGCTACACCTTC. Its protein is CAITRTGGGGYTF.

To note about this clone: Other DNA sequences within the sample encode an identical CDR3. The rearrangement joins TRBV30 to TRBJ1-2; the D is unclear. Germline CDR1 reads GTSNPN; CDR2 reads SVGIG (reference sequence). This CDR3 region has 11 residues. Deletions cut 2 bases from V and 3 bases from J, with 4 bases between. CDR3 sequence: CAWSLYYGYTF. The CDR3 nucleotides read TGTGCCTGGAGTCTATACTATGGCTACACCTTC.

The V and J genes are TRBV5-1 and TRBJ1-1; D not certain. The CDR3 consists of 16 residues. V was shortened by 1 base and J by 3 bases, with 16 bases between the two germline ends. Germline V gene sequence: CDR1 SGHRS, CDR2 YFSETQ. Written as DNA, the CDR3 is TGCGCCAGCAGCTTGTATGTGTGGGGAGATCACACTGAAGCTTTCTTT. Encoded protein: CASSLYVWGDHTEAFF.

The J gene is TRBJ1-2, the V gene TRBV7-9, with D unclear. With 1 base removed from V and 8 bases from J, the gap between germline ends came to 8 bases. The CDR3 is 12 amino acids. The germline V gene has CDR1 SEHNR and CDR2 FQNEAQ (reference sequence). This CDR3 is CASSLGSPGYTF. CDR3 nucleotide sequence: TGTGCCAGCAGCTTAGGGAGTCCGGGCTACACCTTC.